The 10 T cell receptor beta chains below were found in one sample sequenced in a study of beta chain features in type 1 diabetes. What was sequenced were expressed TCRB transcripts, since all of the isolated RNA had been reverse transcribed. The data were produced by immunoSEQ multiplex PCR, yet TCRdb's version contains in-frame clones alone and is incomplete. The sample lists 400,000 to 450,000 clones; approximately 13% were seen once. The sample comprised naive CD4+ T cells from blood. These receptor sequences come from a man under 40 in good health.

The J gene is TRBJ2-5, the V gene TRBV13; TRBD1 matches 8 bases. The ends lost 0 bases at V and 2 bases at J; junction bases unmatched: 5. CDR1 is PRHDT and CDR2 is FYEKMQ in the germline V gene (reference sequence). CDR3 length equals 16 residues. CDR3 sequence: CASSLGQGAIQETQYF. DNA for the CDR3: TGTGCCAGCAGCTTAGGCCAGGGGGCGATACAAGAGACCCAGTACTTC.

This sequence joins TRBV29-1 and TRBJ2-1; 8 nucleotides align to TRBD1. Germline V gene sequence: CDR1 SQVTM, CDR2 ANQGSEA. The CDR3 extends over 14 amino acids. Unmatched junction bases numbered 12, after V lost 7 bases and J lost 7 bases. CDR3 sequence: CSGEPQGVVNEQFF. For the CDR3, the DNA is TGCAGCGGTGAGCCACAGGGGGTGGTTAATGAGCAGTTCTTC.

The rearrangement links TRBV30 to TRBJ1-1, with 9 bases identical to TRBD1. There are 13 residues in the CDR3. Germline trimming cut 4 bases from V and 4 bases from J; bases unmatched to any gene: 4. Germline-derived CDR1 and CDR2 are GTSNPN and SVGIG (reference sequence). This CDR3 is CAWNRGQGTEAFF. The CDR3 DNA sequence: TGTGCCTGGAACAGGGGGCAAGGCACTGAAGCTTTCTTT.

This chain uses TRBV30 with TRBJ1-2; TRBD1 agrees at 7 bases. This CDR3 region has 13 residues. CDR1 and CDR2 (germline): GTSNPN, SVGIG (reference sequence). V was clipped by 6 bases and J by 4 bases; unmatched bases: 8. The chain's CDR3 is CACPRQGSYGYTF. DNA of the CDR3: TGTGCCTGCCCTCGACAGGGAAGCTATGGCTACACCTTC.

In this sample, this clone turned up a few times. The chain combines TRBV29-1 with TRBJ2-5; D is unresolved. CDR3 length: 12 residues. Looked up from germline, CDR1 is SQVTM and CDR2 is ANQGSEA. Between the trimmed V and J ends, which lost 4 bases and 4 bases, there was a span of 10 bases. The CDR3 coding sequence is TGCAGCGTTGCAGGCATCGGAGAGACCCAGTACTTC. It is translated as CSVAGIGETQYF. The full variable domain, with the rest looked up from reference TRBV29-1 and TRBJ2-5, is SAVISQKPSRDICQRGTSLTIQCQVDSQVTMMFWYRQQPGQSLTLIATANQGSEATYESGFVIDKFPISRPNLTFSTLTVSNMSPEDSSIYLCSVAGIGETQYFGPGTRLLVL.

This chain connects TRBV25-1 to TRBJ2-7; a possible D gene is TRBD1 (5 bases). The CDR3 loop spans 14 amino acids. The germline CDR1 and CDR2 sequences are MGHDK and SYGVNS. Trimming shortened V by 7 bases and J by 3 bases, and 16 bases separated the two germline ends. CDR3 loop: CASNSGSGFYEQYF. CDR3 sequence (DNA): TGTGCCAGCAACTCGGGTTCAGGGTTCTACGAGCAGTACTTC.

The chain links TRBV5-1 to TRBJ1-5; perhaps TRBD1 as D (5 bases). Trimming removed 4 bases from V and 6 bases from J, with 14 bases in between. Germline CDR1 is SGHRS and CDR2 is YFSETQ. This CDR3 has 14 amino acids. The CDR3 reads CASSLDGAGQPQHF. The DNA for the CDR3 is TGCGCCAGCAGCCTAGACGGGGCGGGTCAGCCCCAGCATTTT. The whole variable domain, filled in from reference TRBV5-1 and TRBJ1-5, reads KAGVTQTPRYLIKTRGQQVTLSCSPISGHRSVSWYQQTPGQGLQFLFEYFSETQRNKGNFPGRFSGRQFSNSRSEMNVSTLELGDSALYLCASSLDGAGQPQHFGDGTRLSIL.

This clone was recorded a few times. This rearrangement joins TRBV5-6 to TRBJ2-5, with a weak D call TRBD2 (6 bases). CDR3 length equals 16 residues. The ends were cut back, 2 bases at V and 5 bases at J, with 19 bases in the middle. In germline, CDR1 is SGHDT, CDR2 YYEEEE. CDR3 sequence reads: CASSFSPPPRGETQYF. CDR3 nucleotide sequence: TGTGCCAGCAGCTTCTCTCCCCCGCCCCGGGGGGAGACCCAGTACTTC.

This clone was found a few times. The chain uses TRBV6-5 and TRBJ2-1; perhaps TRBD1 as D (5 bases). This CDR3 has 12 amino acids. The germline CDR1 and CDR2 sequences are MNHEY and SVGAGI. V was shortened by 5 bases and J by 10 bases, with 12 bases between the two germline ends. The DNA for the CDR3 is TGTGCCAGCAGTCCTCAGGGTAGCGAGCAGTTCTTC. Its translation: CASSPQGSEQFF.

In this sample, this clone turned up a few times. V is TRBV9 and J is TRBJ2-2; a possible D gene is TRBD2 (6 bases). This CDR3 contains 15 residues. Germline CDR1 and CDR2: SGDLS and YYNGEE. Trimming stripped 6 bases from V and 2 bases from J, with 14 bases between. The DNA for the CDR3 is TGTGCCAGCAATACCGGGACTCTAAACACCGGGGAGCTGTTTTTT. It is translated as CASNTGTLNTGELFF. Together with reference TRBV9 and TRBJ2-2, the CDR3 gives the full variable domain: DSGVTQTPKHLITATGQRVTLRCSPRSGDLSVYWYQQSLDQGLQFLIQYYNGEERAKGNILERFSAQQFPDLHSELNLSSLELGDSALYFCASNTGTLNTGELFFGEGSRLTVL.